This T cell receptor (beta chain) was documented in a study of CD8+ T cells in alopecia areata. Study in general: Tofacitinib administration to treated patients was oral, at 5 to 10 mg twice daily.

Reverse transcribed after extraction, RNA yielded cDNA as the sequencing template. The repertoire was sequenced with immunoSEQ multiplex PCR; TCRdb's copy has only in-frame clones and lacks some. The data contain around 150,000 clones, 60% to 75% of them seen just once; the ten biggest clones take up 14%. Noted treatment: oral pan-JAK inhibitor, 5-10 mg twice daily. Both CD4+ and CD8+ T cells were separated by sorting PBMCs. From germline, CDR1 is SGHRS and CDR2 YFSETQ. The CDR3 is made up of 16 amino acids. V shed 2 bases, J shed 4 bases, and the junction held 6 bases outside the gene matches. The V and J genes are TRBV5-1 and TRBJ2-1, with 10 bases matching TRBD2. The sample consisted of CD4+ T cells sorted from blood, taken at week 24, from a patient treated with tofacitinib. The TCR was taken from a human donor with alopecia areata. The CDR3: CASSLTRTSGYNEQFF. The CDR3 DNA reads TGCGCCAGCAGCTTAACAAGGACTAGCGGTTACAATGAGCAGTTCTTC.